This T cell receptor beta chain was captured by sequencing in a study of cytomegalovirus exposure and HLA in healthy donors. Study-level information: Earlier sequencing of 150 million to 200 million T cells yielded 95 million to 120 million unique TCR beta sequences. Study findings and constraints: Rare sequences made up most TCRs, while some public TCRs were found in many donors.

The primer mix had 60 Vbeta and 13 Jbeta primers. The repertoire was sequenced with immunoSEQ multiplex PCR; TCRdb's copy has only in-frame clones and lacks some. The sample contains over 75,000 clones, 65% to 80% of which appear only once. Concerning this clone itself: The antigen is not known.

From germline, CDR1 is SGHVS and CDR2 FNYEAQ. There are 14 residues in the CDR3. V lost 8 bases and J 0 bases, leaving 11 bases between the germline ends. This TCR was recovered from a man aged 55 to 69 in good health and CMV-seropositive. V gene TRBV7-6 combines with J gene TRBJ2-1, with a possible D match to TRBD1 (6 bases). Sequencing input: PBMCs. The CDR3 reads CASGRTDSYNEQFF. The DNA for the CDR3 is TGTGCCAGCGGAAGGACAGACTCCTACAATGAGCAGTTCTTC. The variable domain in full, completed from reference TRBV7-6 and TRBJ2-1, reads GAGVSQSPRYKVTKRGQDVALRCDPISGHVSLYWYRQALGQGPEFLTYFNYEAQQDKSGLPNDRFSAERPEGSISTLTIQRTEQRDSAMYRCASGRTDSYNEQFFGPGTRLTVL.